This TCR beta chain was sequenced for a study of shared clonotypes between healthy human individuals. The study, taken as a whole, reports: Tissue TCR repertoires likely differ from these blood-only repertoires. Rarefaction exposed incomplete sorted-subset sequencing despite large depth.

CDR1 and CDR2 (germline): MNHNS, SASEGT. With V trimmed by 3 bases and J by 0 bases, 11 bases remained unmatched. This CDR3 comprises 18 residues. Sequenced by immunoSEQ multiplex PCR; TCRdb stores in-frame clones only, minus some. The sample includes approximately 1,000,000 clones, approximately 80% of them seen just once. The CD4+ fraction was divided into a CD45RA+ naive subset and a CD45RA-negative memory subset. Comments on this clone: The antigen remains unidentified.

The origin of this receptor is a man between 18 and 35 years old in good health. Some clones in this sample may be carry-over from other donors' samples. The V call is TRBV6-1, the J call TRBJ1-3, with TRBD1 matching 7 bases. Sequencing was done on a sample of memory CD4+ T cells from PBMCs. Subset indicated: CD45RA-negative fraction. The CDR3 region is CASSEKTGRVGSGNTIYF. For the CDR3, the DNA is TGTGCCAGCAGTGAGAAGACAGGGAGGGTCGGCTCTGGAAACACCATATATTTT.